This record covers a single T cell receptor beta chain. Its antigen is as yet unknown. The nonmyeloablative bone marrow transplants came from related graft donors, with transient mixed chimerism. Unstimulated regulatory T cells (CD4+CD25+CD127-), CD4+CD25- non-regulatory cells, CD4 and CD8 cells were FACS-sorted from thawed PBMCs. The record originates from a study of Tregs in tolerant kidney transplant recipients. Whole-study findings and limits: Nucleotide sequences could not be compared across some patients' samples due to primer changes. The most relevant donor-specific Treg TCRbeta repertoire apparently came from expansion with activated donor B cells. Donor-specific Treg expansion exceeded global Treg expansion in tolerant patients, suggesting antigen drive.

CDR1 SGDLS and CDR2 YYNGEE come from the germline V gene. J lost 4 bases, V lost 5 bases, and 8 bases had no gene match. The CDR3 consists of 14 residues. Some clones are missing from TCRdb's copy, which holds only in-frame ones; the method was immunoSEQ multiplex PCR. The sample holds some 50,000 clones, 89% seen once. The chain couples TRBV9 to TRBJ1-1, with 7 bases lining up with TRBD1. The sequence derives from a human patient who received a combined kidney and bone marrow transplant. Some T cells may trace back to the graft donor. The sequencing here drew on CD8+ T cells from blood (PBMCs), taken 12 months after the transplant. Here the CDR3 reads CASSPGGGITEAFF. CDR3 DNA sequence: TGTGCCAGCAGTCCGGGAGGGGGCATCACTGAAGCTTTCTTT.